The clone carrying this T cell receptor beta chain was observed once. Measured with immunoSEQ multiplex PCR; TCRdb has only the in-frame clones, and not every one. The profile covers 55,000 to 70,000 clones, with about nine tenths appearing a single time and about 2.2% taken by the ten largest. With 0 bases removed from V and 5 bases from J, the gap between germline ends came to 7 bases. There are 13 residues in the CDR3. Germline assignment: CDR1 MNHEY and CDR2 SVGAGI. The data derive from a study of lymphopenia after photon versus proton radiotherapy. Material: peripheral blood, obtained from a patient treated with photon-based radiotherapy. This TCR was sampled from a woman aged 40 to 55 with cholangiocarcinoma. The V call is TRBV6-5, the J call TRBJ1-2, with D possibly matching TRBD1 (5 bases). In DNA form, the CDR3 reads TGTGCCAGCAGTTACTCGGGGGGGTATGGCTACACCTTC. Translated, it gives CASSYSGGYGYTF.